A selection of T cell receptor beta chains follows, all from one sample in a study of cytomegalovirus exposure and HLA in healthy donors. Produced via immunoSEQ multiplex PCR; TCRdb's table is partial and in-frame only. The sample holds 95,000 to 130,000 clones, roughly 69% seen once. Sequencing was done on a sample of PBMCs. These TCRs come from a woman in her thirties or forties in good health and CMV-seropositive. CDR3s include the opening cysteine and the closing phenylalanine or tryptophan. The order of the fields is CDR3 length, J gene, D gene, V gene, clone size, CDR3 protein, CDR3 DNA. A D gene is named only where the DNA matches it firmly. Clone size appears in some rows only: once, few, many, or a class for an expanded clone.

cdr3_length: 19; j_call: TRBJ2-1; d_call: TRBD2; v_call: TRBV4-1; clone_size: NA; cdr3_aa: CASSQGGLAGVRPHNEQFF; cdr3_nt: TGCGCCAGCAGCCAAGGCGGGCTAGCGGGAGTACGCCCACACAATGAGCAGTTCTTC
cdr3_length: 16; j_call: TRBJ1-6; d_call: TRBD1; v_call: TRBV6-1; clone_size: NA; cdr3_aa: CASSEETGIYNSPLHF; cdr3_nt: TGTGCCAGCAGTGAAGAGACAGGGATCTATAATTCACCCCTCCACTTT
cdr3_length: 15; j_call: TRBJ1-3; d_call: NA; v_call: TRBV11-2; clone_size: few; cdr3_aa: CASSLEASSGNTIYF; cdr3_nt: TGTGCCAGCAGCTTAGAAGCGAGCTCTGGAAACACCATATATTTT
cdr3_length: 16; j_call: TRBJ2-1; d_call: TRBD1; v_call: TRBV25-1; clone_size: NA; cdr3_aa: CASSEIRDRGHNEQFF; cdr3_nt: TGTGCCAGCAGTGAAATCCGGGACAGGGGTCACAATGAGCAGTTCTTC
cdr3_length: 17; j_call: TRBJ2-6; d_call: NA; v_call: TRBV4-2; clone_size: NA; cdr3_aa: CASSQEMRDSGANVLTF; cdr3_nt: TGTGCCAGCAGCCAAGAGATGAGGGACTCTGGGGCCAACGTCCTGACTTTC
cdr3_length: 17; j_call: TRBJ2-1; d_call: TRBD2; v_call: TRBV9; clone_size: NA; cdr3_aa: CASSPKTPGLAGNEQFF; cdr3_nt: TGTGCCAGCAGCCCAAAAACACCGGGACTAGCGGGCAATGAGCAGTTCTTC
cdr3_length: 13; j_call: TRBJ2-5; d_call: NA; v_call: TRBV6-6; clone_size: NA; cdr3_aa: CASSYSTRETQYF; cdr3_nt: TGTGCCAGCAGTTACTCGACTCGGGAGACCCAGTACTTC
cdr3_length: 11; j_call: TRBJ2-1; d_call: TRBD2; v_call: TRBV29-1; clone_size: NA; cdr3_aa: CSIGLAGEQFF; cdr3_nt: TGCAGCATCGGACTAGCCGGTGAGCAGTTCTTC
cdr3_length: 14; j_call: TRBJ2-7; d_call: TRBD1; v_call: TRBV5-5; clone_size: once; cdr3_aa: CASSWETGFGEQYF; cdr3_nt: TGTGCCAGCAGCTGGGAGACAGGGTTCGGCGAGCAGTACTTC
cdr3_length: 11; j_call: TRBJ1-5; d_call: NA; v_call: TRBV25-1; clone_size: NA; cdr3_aa: CARKGNQPQHF; cdr3_nt: TGTGCCCGTAAGGGGAATCAGCCCCAGCATTTT
cdr3_length: 14; j_call: TRBJ1-5; d_call: NA; v_call: TRBV6-5; clone_size: few; cdr3_aa: CASRLDSSNQPQHF; cdr3_nt: TGTGCCAGCAGATTGGACAGCTCCAATCAGCCCCAGCATTTT
cdr3_length: 12; j_call: TRBJ1-2; d_call: NA; v_call: TRBV29-1; clone_size: NA; cdr3_aa: CSVDRSRHGYTF; cdr3_nt: TGCAGCGTTGACCGAAGCAGGCATGGCTACACCTTC
cdr3_length: 13; j_call: TRBJ1-2; d_call: NA; v_call: TRBV30; clone_size: NA; cdr3_aa: CAWSPGHQGGYTF; cdr3_nt: TGTGCCTGGAGTCCGGGCCACCAGGGAGGCTACACCTTC
cdr3_length: 14; j_call: TRBJ2-1; d_call: TRBD2; v_call: TRBV6-6; clone_size: NA; cdr3_aa: CASRGLAVGNEQFF; cdr3_nt: TGTGCCAGCAGGGGACTAGCGGTGGGAAATGAGCAGTTCTTC
cdr3_length: 12; j_call: TRBJ1-3; d_call: NA; v_call: TRBV29-1; clone_size: NA; cdr3_aa: CSVGGKGNTIYF; cdr3_nt: TGCAGCGTCGGGGGAAAAGGAAACACCATATATTTT
cdr3_length: 13; j_call: TRBJ1-1; d_call: NA; v_call: TRBV14; clone_size: few; cdr3_aa: CASSQVADTEAFF; cdr3_nt: TGTGCCAGCAGCCAAGTAGCCGACACTGAAGCTTTCTTT
cdr3_length: 13; j_call: TRBJ2-7; d_call: NA; v_call: TRBV9; clone_size: NA; cdr3_aa: CASSVELGNEQSF; cdr3_nt: TGTGCCAGCAGCGTAGAACTAGGCAACGAGCAGTCCTTC
cdr3_length: 15; j_call: TRBJ1-3; d_call: NA; v_call: TRBV19; clone_size: few; cdr3_aa: CASSPGDRVGNTIYF; cdr3_nt: TGTGCCAGTAGTCCAGGGGACCGTGTAGGAAACACCATATATTTT
cdr3_length: 14; j_call: TRBJ2-3; d_call: NA; v_call: TRBV21-1; clone_size: NA; cdr3_aa: CASSKGSVTDTQYF; cdr3_nt: TGTGCCAGCAGCAAAGGTAGCGTCACAGATACGCAGTATTTT
cdr3_length: 15; j_call: TRBJ1-2; d_call: NA; v_call: TRBV27; clone_size: NA; cdr3_aa: CASRFSGPASYGYTF; cdr3_nt: TGTGCCAGCAGGTTTAGTGGGCCCGCATCCTATGGCTACACCTTC
cdr3_length: 16; j_call: TRBJ1-1; d_call: NA; v_call: TRBV29-1; clone_size: NA; cdr3_aa: CSVEDYFGTPNTEAFF; cdr3_nt: TGCAGCGTTGAAGATTATTTCGGGACTCCGAACACTGAAGCTTTCTTT
cdr3_length: 13; j_call: TRBJ2-7; d_call: NA; v_call: TRBV7-9; clone_size: NA; cdr3_aa: CASSLGLNYEQYF; cdr3_nt: TGTGCCAGCAGCTTAGGACTGAACTACGAGCAGTACTTC
cdr3_length: 14; j_call: TRBJ2-6; d_call: NA; v_call: TRBV2; clone_size: NA; cdr3_aa: CASLGNSGANVLTF; cdr3_nt: TGTGCCAGCCTCGGTAACTCTGGGGCCAACGTCCTGACTTTC
cdr3_length: 15; j_call: TRBJ2-7; d_call: TRBD2; v_call: TRBV18; clone_size: NA; cdr3_aa: CASSPELAGGYEQYF; cdr3_nt: TGTGCCAGCTCACCAGAACTAGCGGGAGGGTACGAGCAGTACTTC
cdr3_length: 14; j_call: TRBJ2-2; d_call: NA; v_call: TRBV7-2; clone_size: NA; cdr3_aa: CASSFAGRTGELFF; cdr3_nt: TGTGCCAGCAGCTTTGCGGGCCGCACCGGGGAGCTGTTTTTT